Below, 10 T cell receptor beta chains from the same sample are listed, as sequenced in a study of Ad26.COV2.S vaccination and SARS-CoV-2 variants. The treatment denotes: some 20 received Ad26.COV2.S at low or high dose, single or two shots; a few received placebo; per-sample allocation not given. Sampling was performed 63 days after the first vaccine or placebo injection. Repertoires were generated with immunoSEQ multiplex PCR, while TCRdb's copy carries only in-frame clones and drops some. The repertoire holds some 420,000 clones, with roughly 90% as singletons. Sequenced here: peripheral blood, sampled in a trial of Ad26.COV2.S vaccine versus placebo. Receptor source: a person aged 18 to 65 who received the Ad26.COV2.S COVID-19 vaccine or a placebo.

The CDR3 DNA sequence: TGTGCCAGCAGCTCCTTGGGGTCCGGGGAGCTGTTTTTT. Translated: CASSSLGSGELFF. The V gene is TRBV5-5, the J gene TRBJ2-2; D gene ambiguous. This CDR3 is 13 amino acids long. The V gene lost 3 bases and the J gene lost 6 bases, with 9 bases spanning the gap. The germline gives CDR1 SGHKS, CDR2 YYEKEE (reference sequence).

This clone was counted once. CDR3: CAWDKGARKAFF. Written as DNA, the CDR3 is TGTGCCTGGGATAAGGGGGCAAGAAAAGCTTTCTTT. The J gene is TRBJ1-1, the V gene TRBV30; 7 bases map to TRBD1. The CDR3 contains 12 residues. Unmatched junction bases numbered 9, after V lost 5 bases and J lost 9 bases. Germline CDR1 GTSNPN, CDR2 SVGIG (reference sequence).

The gene calls are TRBV19 and TRBJ2-2; a weak D match, TRBD2 (6 bases). V was pared by 0 bases and J by 5 bases, with 10 bases between. CDR1 is LNHDA, CDR2 SQIVND, per germline (reference sequence). This CDR3 is 15 amino acids long. The CDR3 region is CASSIDGGWTGELFF. As DNA, the CDR3 is TGTGCCAGTAGTATAGACGGAGGGTGGACCGGGGAGCTGTTTTTT.

V and J are TRBV29-1 and TRBJ1-1; D uncertain. The CDR3 has 12 residues. Germline lookup yields CDR1 SQVTM and CDR2 ANQGSEA. Trimming pared 5 bases from V and 4 bases from J, leaving 11 bases between. The chain's CDR3 is CSVISVGTEAFF. CDR3 DNA: TGCAGCGTTATTTCGGTGGGCACTGAAGCTTTCTTT. The variable domain in full, completed from reference TRBV29-1 and TRBJ1-1, reads SAVISQKPSRDICQRGTSLTIQCQVDSQVTMMFWYRQQPGQSLTLIATANQGSEATYESGFVIDKFPISRPNLTFSTLTVSNMSPEDSSIYLCSVISVGTEAFFGQGTRLTVV.

V usage is TRBV11-3 and J usage is TRBJ2-3; weak D call: TRBD2 (7 bases). V was cut by 5 bases and J by 4 bases, with 22 bases left in between. Germline CDR1 and CDR2: SGHNT and YENEEA. The CDR3 totals 17 residues. The CDR3 DNA reads TGTGCCAGCAGCCCCAGGAGAAGCACGGGGGGCGCAGATACGCAGTATTTT. Amino acid sequence: CASSPRRSTGGADTQYF.

The rearrangement links TRBV7-2 to TRBJ1-2; D is ambiguous. The CDR3 loop spans 16 amino acids. Germline V gene sequence: CDR1 SGHTA, CDR2 FQGNSA. Trimming removed 2 bases from V and 8 bases from J, with 21 bases in between. CDR3 nucleotides: TGTGCCAGCAGCTTAAAGGAGGCCCACATCGTCGGGGGCTACACCTTC. Translating gives CASSLKEAHIVGGYTF.

The chain has TRBV18 and TRBJ2-3; 7 bases agree with TRBD1. The CDR3 is 16 amino acids. V lost 4 bases, J lost 2 bases, and 9 bases stayed unmatched. Germline lookup yields CDR1 KGHSH and CDR2 LQKENI. The CDR3 DNA reads TGTGCCAGCTCACGGGGACAGAGTTTTTACACAGATACGCAGTATTTT. It specifies CASSRGQSFYTDTQYF.

The chain uses TRBV7-3 and TRBJ2-3, with D perhaps assigned TRBD1 or TRBD2 (5 bases each). Per the germline V gene, CDR1 is SGHTA and CDR2 is FQGTGA. The V gene lost 1 base and the J gene lost 2 bases, with 7 bases spanning the gap. There are 14 residues in the CDR3. CDR3 sequence: CASSLIGTTDTQYF. CDR3 sequence (DNA): TGTGCCAGCAGCTTAATTGGGACCACAGATACGCAGTATTTT.

The chain couples TRBV27 to TRBJ2-7; D is unresolved. Germline V CDR1 and CDR2: MNHEY, SMNVEV (reference sequence). V lost 5 bases and J 1 base, leaving 6 bases between the germline ends. The CDR3 sequence is 12 residues long. This CDR3 is CASSGVSYEQYF. Written as DNA, the CDR3 is TGTGCCAGCAGTGGGGTGTCCTACGAGCAGTACTTC.

This sequence joins TRBV29-1 and TRBJ1-2, with D unresolved. The CDR3 covers 14 residues. The V and J ends lost 1 base and 7 bases respectively, with 16 bases between them. CDR1 is SQVTM and CDR2 is ANQGSEA in the germline V gene. The CDR3 bases are TGCAGCGTTGAAGTGTACAGACCTTTGGGTGGCTACACCTTC. Translated: CSVEVYRPLGGYTF.